The TCR beta chain described here comes from a study of OX40 agonist ivuxolimab in advanced cancers. Study overall: Patients were treated with intravenous ivuxolimab, dosed at 0.01 to 10 mg/kg and infused every 2 weeks. Partial responses were achieved by three patients, one with hepatocellular carcinoma and two with cutaneous melanoma. Patients in dose escalation had liver, melanoma, kidney or head and neck cancers.

V lost 6 bases and J 2 bases, leaving 15 bases between the germline ends. The CDR3 extends over 15 amino acids. CDR1 is SGHTA, CDR2 FQGTGA, per germline. The table came from immunoSEQ multiplex PCR; TCRdb's copy has only in-frame clones and leaves some out. The table lists roughly 64,000 clones, 70% to 90% of them singletons. Enrollment shut out patients with autoimmune disease history or systemic immunosuppression. The sequence came from an adult with an advanced solid tumor such as melanoma, head and neck, liver or kidney cancer. The specimen was CD4+ or CD8+ T cells sorted from blood, collected in a trial of the OX40 agonist ivuxolimab. This rearrangement joins TRBV7-3 to TRBJ2-3; D is perhaps TRBD1 (6 bases). The CDR3 DNA reads TGTGCCAGCAGTCCCAGGGGCAGTTACACAGATACGCAGTATTTT. Translating gives CASSPRGSYTDTQYF. The whole variable domain, filled in from reference TRBV7-3 and TRBJ2-3, reads GAGVSQTPSNKVTEKGKYVELRCDPISGHTALYWYRQSLGQGPEFLIYFQGTGAADDSGLPNDRFFAVRPEGSVSTLKIQRTERGDSAVYLCASSPRGSYTDTQYFGPGTRLTVL.